The rows below give T cell receptor beta chains drawn from one sample of a study of identical twins. Via MiXCR, TCRdb re-called the 5' RACE reads, giving one row per CDR3 protein. This table has 460,000 or so distinct CDR3 sequences, approximately 15% appearing once. The same data also contributed to another study, on yellow fever vaccine responses in identical twins.

Sequencing used CD4+ T cells sorted from blood. The receptor set was obtained from a woman aged 18 to 35 in good health. CDR3s include the opening cysteine and the closing phenylalanine or tryptophan. The D gene is left open where the match is weak. Some rows mark clone size as missing; the rest say once, few, many or name a class of expanded clone.

length,V,D,size,J,DNA,CDR3
11,TRBV4-3,NA,few,TRBJ2-3,TGCGCCAGCAACCATTGGGATACGCAGTATTTT,CASNHWDTQYF
13,TRBV7-2,NA,few,TRBJ2-1,TGTGCCAGCAGCATACAGGGCTTCAATGAGCAGTTCTTC,CASSIQGFNEQFF
16,TRBV4-3,TRBD2,few,TRBJ2-3,TGCGCCAGCAGCCAAGATCTAGGCGGGAGGTCAGATACGCAGTATTTT,CASSQDLGGRSDTQYF
17,TRBV5-1,TRBD2,NA,TRBJ2-1,TGCGCCAGCTCTACCCTAGGCGGGGGGGCCTCCTACAATGAGCAGTTCTTC,CASSTLGGGASYNEQFF
13,TRBV7-2,TRBD1,few,TRBJ2-2,TGTGCCAGCAGCAATATGGGGTTGGAGCAGGGGGTTTTT,CASSNMGLEQGVF
17,TRBV7-3,TRBD2,few,TRBJ2-7,TGTGCCAGCAGCCCGAAAGGTCAAGCGGGGACCTACTACGAGCAGTACTTC,CASSPKGQAGTYYEQYF
14,TRBV7-2,NA,many,TRBJ1-1,TGTGCCAGCAGCTTAGCCAGTATGGACACTGAAGCTTTCTTT,CASSLASMDTEAFF
14,TRBV28,NA,NA,TRBJ1-5,TGTGCCAGCAGTTTAATAGGGGACAATCAGCCCCAGCATTTT,CASSLIGDNQPQHF
14,TRBV19,TRBD1,few,TRBJ2-1,TGTGCCACTGACAGGGGAAGCTCCTACAATGAGCAGTTCTTC,CATDRGSSYNEQFF
13,TRBV29-1,NA,NA,TRBJ1-1,TGCAGCGTATCGGACTTACCGAACACTGAAGCTTTCTTT,CSVSDLPNTEAFF
17,TRBV3-1,NA,many,TRBJ2-4,TGTGCCAGCAGCCAAGCAAATCAGCCGAGAGTCAAAAACATTCAGTACTTC,CASSQANQPRVKNIQYF
17,TRBV6-2/TRBV6-3,NA,few,TRBJ2-7,TGTGCCAGCAGTTACTCTACCTCCTCTACGGACATCTACGAGCAGTACTTC,CASSYSTSSTDIYEQYF
15,TRBV20-1,TRBD2,NA,TRBJ2-4,TGCAGTGCCCCGCCCCGCGCGGGGGGCACAAACATTCAGTACTTC,CSAPPRAGGTNIQYF
13,TRBV7-2,NA,NA,TRBJ2-3,TGTGCCAGCAGCTTAGCGCCCGCAGATACGCAGTATTTT,CASSLAPADTQYF
12,TRBV30,NA,NA,TRBJ2-1,TGTGCCTGGGCCGGGACTTACAATGAGCAGTTCTTC,CAWAGTYNEQFF
13,TRBV18,TRBD2,many,TRBJ2-5,TGTGCCAGCTCTCCCGGGGGGCAAGAGACCCAGTACTTC,CASSPGGQETQYF
15,TRBV5-1,NA,few,TRBJ1-1,TGCGCCAGCAGCTTGACAGGTGGAAGTGGCACTGAAGCTTTCTTT,CASSLTGGSGTEAFF
13,TRBV3-1,NA,NA,TRBJ2-1,TGTGCCAGCAGCTATAGTAGAGTTAGTGAGCAGTTCTTC,CASSYSRVSEQFF
15,TRBV5-1,TRBD2,NA,TRBJ2-7,TGCGCCAGCAGCTCCCTGCTAGCGGGAGTGAATGAGCAGTACTTC,CASSSLLAGVNEQYF
11,TRBV29-1,TRBD1,NA,TRBJ2-1,TGCAGCGTTGACCGGGACAGGAAACAGTTCTTC,CSVDRDRKQFF
15,TRBV10-3,NA,few,TRBJ2-5,TGTGCCACCGGGTCTCTCGAAGCGGGCCAAGAGACCCAGTACTTC,CATGSLEAGQETQYF
13,TRBV5-1,NA,many,TRBJ1-1,TGCGCCAGCAGCTTGGAGAGGGTCACTGAAGCTTTCTTT,CASSLERVTEAFF
14,TRBV24-1,NA,few,TRBJ1-4,TGTGCCACCTCTGGATCTGCAACTAATGAAAAACTGTTTTTT,CATSGSATNEKLFF
19,TRBV7-8,TRBD2,NA,TRBJ2-2,TGTGCCAGCAGCTCCCCGGGACTAGCGGGTCCAGCGAACACCGGGGAGCTGTTTTTT,CASSSPGLAGPANTGELFF
14,TRBV2,NA,NA,TRBJ2-3,TGTGCCAGCAGTGAACGGGGGCTCACAGATACGCAGTATTTT,CASSERGLTDTQYF
15,TRBV7-2,TRBD2,NA,TRBJ2-7,TGTGCCAGCAGCTCCGGGACTAGCGGGGCCTACGAGCAGTACTTC,CASSSGTSGAYEQYF
14,TRBV28,NA,few,TRBJ2-2,TGTGCCAGCAGAAGCGATGGCAGGACCGGGGAGCTGTTTTTT,CASRSDGRTGELFF
15,TRBV11-2,NA,NA,TRBJ2-3,TGTGCCAGCAGCTTAGATCTGGCAACCTCAGATACGCAGTATTTT,CASSLDLATSDTQYF
13,TRBV20-1,TRBD2,few,TRBJ2-4,TGCAGTGTTTCGTGGGGGGGAACAAACATTCAGTACTTC,CSVSWGGTNIQYF
16,TRBV6-5,TRBD2,NA,TRBJ2-4,TGTGCCAGCAGTTACTTGTCAAGCGGGGGTAAAAACATTCAGTACTTC,CASSYLSSGGKNIQYF
14,TRBV4-3,TRBD1,few,TRBJ1-2,TGCGCCAGCAGCCAAAGGGGGCAGGAGTATGGCTACACCTTC,CASSQRGQEYGYTF
16,TRBV25-1,NA,NA,TRBJ2-3,TGTGCCAGCAGTGAATCGAGGGTCGGGGGCACAGATACGCAGTATTTT,CASSESRVGGTDTQYF
15,TRBV10-3,NA,NA,TRBJ2-2,TGTGCCATCAGTGAGGGACAGTCTTTGTCCGGGGAGCTGTTTTTT,CAISEGQSLSGELFF
16,TRBV6-5,TRBD1,NA,TRBJ2-5,TGTGCCAGCAGTTCCCCCCACAGGGGGCCTGAAGAGACCCAGTACTTC,CASSSPHRGPEETQYF
13,TRBV5-1,NA,few,TRBJ1-1,TGCGCCAGCAGAAAGGGGGACGACACTGAAGCTTTCTTT,CASRKGDDTEAFF
15,TRBV5-1,TRBD1,many,TRBJ2-1,TGCGCCAGCAGCTTGTCAGGTGACAGGGAAAATGAGCAGTTCTTC,CASSLSGDRENEQFF
14,TRBV10-2,NA,many,TRBJ2-1,TGCGCCAGCAGCGTGGAGCAGGCCTACAATGAGCAGTTCTTC,CASSVEQAYNEQFF
13,TRBV24-1,NA,NA,TRBJ2-1,TGTGCCGCTGGCAGGGTAGTTGACAATGAGCAGTTCTTC,CAAGRVVDNEQFF
14,TRBV10-3,TRBD1,many,TRBJ2-7,TGTGCCATCACCCGGGACAGGGGATCCTACGAGCAGTACTTC,CAITRDRGSYEQYF
19,TRBV5-4,TRBD2,NA,TRBJ2-1,TGTGCCAGCAGCTTGTTCGCTAGCGGGGGGCACAGCTCCTACAATGAGCAGTTCTTC,CASSLFASGGHSSYNEQFF
13,TRBV20-1,NA,NA,TRBJ2-7,TGCAGTGCTAGGACAGGTGCGACCTACGAGCAGTACTTC,CSARTGATYEQYF
15,TRBV5-1,NA,NA,TRBJ2-7,TGCGCCAGCAGACTCGGGCAGCAACATTCCTACGAGCAGTACTTC,CASRLGQQHSYEQYF
15,TRBV7-6,NA,NA,TRBJ2-3,TGTGCCAGCAGCTCAGGACCCCTCAGCACAGATACGCAGTATTTT,CASSSGPLSTDTQYF
16,TRBV7-2,NA,NA,TRBJ2-1,TGTGCCAGCAGCTTGGAGGGGGGGGGATATCTCACTGAGCAGTTCTTC,CASSLEGGGYLTEQFF
15,TRBV15,NA,NA,TRBJ2-3,TGTGCCACCAGCAGAGATTACGGAGGGGGAGATACGCAGTATTTT,CATSRDYGGGDTQYF
18,TRBV4-2,TRBD1,NA,TRBJ2-3,TGTGCCAGCAGCCAAGCCACCAGTCGGGGACAGATAGTTCCTACGCAGTATTTT,CASSQATSRGQIVPTQYF
15,TRBV5-1,NA,few,TRBJ2-7,TGCGCCAGCAGCTTGGAGCCAGGGTTGTTGAGCGAGCAGTACTTC,CASSLEPGLLSEQYF
16,TRBV9,TRBD1,few,TRBJ1-4,TGTGCCAGCAGCACGACAGGGATGGCAACTAATGAAAAACTGTTTTTT,CASSTTGMATNEKLFF
17,TRBV5-1,TRBD1,few,TRBJ2-2,TGCGCCAGCAGCTTACCACCCCAGGGGGCACCCACCGGGGAGCTGTTTTTT,CASSLPPQGAPTGELFF
11,TRBV27,NA,NA,TRBJ2-3,TGTGCCAGCAGATTGGGGCTCGCGCAGTATTTT,CASRLGLAQYF
16,TRBV7-7,TRBD2,NA,TRBJ2-1,TGTGCTAGCAGCTCCCGACTAGCGGGAGGTCCCAATGAGCAGTTCTTC,CASSSRLAGGPNEQFF
13,TRBV12-3/TRBV12-4,NA,many,TRBJ1-4,TGTGCCAGCAGTAACACGGTCGGTGAAAAACTGTTTTTT,CASSNTVGEKLFF
15,TRBV7-2,NA,few,TRBJ1-2,TGTGCCAGCAGCTTAGAGGTCGCGGTTAACTATGGCTACACCTTC,CASSLEVAVNYGYTF
16,TRBV20-1,NA,few,TRBJ2-7,TGCAGTGCTAGAGATCGCCGCGGGGCAGGGCTGTACGAGCAGTACTTC,CSARDRRGAGLYEQYF
15,TRBV7-9,TRBD2,few,TRBJ2-3,TGTGCCAGCAGCTTATCTCTAGCGGGCCCAGATACGCAGTATTTT,CASSLSLAGPDTQYF
14,TRBV6-1,NA,few,TRBJ1-1,TGTGCCAGCAGCCGACAGGAAATAGGGACTGAAGCTTTCTTT,CASSRQEIGTEAFF
13,TRBV4-3,NA,few,TRBJ2-7,TGCGCCAGCAGCCAAGCTGTCAATTACGAGCAGTACTTC,CASSQAVNYEQYF
23,TRBV7-1,NA,NA,TRBJ2-1,TGTGCCAGCAGCTCTCAGTGGGGATTGGCGTTGGGGGCGTGGAAGGACTCCTACAATGAGCAGTTCTTC,CASSSQWGLALGAWKDSYNEQFF